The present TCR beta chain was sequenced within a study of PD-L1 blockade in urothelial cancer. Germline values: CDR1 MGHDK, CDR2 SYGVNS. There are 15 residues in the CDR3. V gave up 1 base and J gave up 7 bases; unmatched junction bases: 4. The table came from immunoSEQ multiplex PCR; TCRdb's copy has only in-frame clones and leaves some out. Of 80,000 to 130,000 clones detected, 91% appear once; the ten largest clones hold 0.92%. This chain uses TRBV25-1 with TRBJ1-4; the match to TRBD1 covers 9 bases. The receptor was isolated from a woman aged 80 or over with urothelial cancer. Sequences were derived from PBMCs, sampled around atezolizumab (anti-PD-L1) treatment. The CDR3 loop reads CASSEFTGGGEKLFF. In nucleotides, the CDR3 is TGTGCCAGCAGTGAATTCACAGGGGGCGGTGAAAAACTGTTTTTT.